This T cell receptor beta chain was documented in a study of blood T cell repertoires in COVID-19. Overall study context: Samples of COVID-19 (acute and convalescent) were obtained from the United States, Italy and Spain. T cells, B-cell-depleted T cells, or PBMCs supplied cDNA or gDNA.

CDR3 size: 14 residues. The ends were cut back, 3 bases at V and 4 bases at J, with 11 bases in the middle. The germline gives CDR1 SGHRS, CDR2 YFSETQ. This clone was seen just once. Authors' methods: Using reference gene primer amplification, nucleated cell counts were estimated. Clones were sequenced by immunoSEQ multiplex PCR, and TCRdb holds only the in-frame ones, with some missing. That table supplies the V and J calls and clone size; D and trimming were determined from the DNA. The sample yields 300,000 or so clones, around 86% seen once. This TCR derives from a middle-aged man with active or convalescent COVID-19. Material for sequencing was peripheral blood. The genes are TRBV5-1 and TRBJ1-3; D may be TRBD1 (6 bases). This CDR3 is CASSWDMGGNTIYF. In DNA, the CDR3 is TGCGCCAGCAGCTGGGACATGGGGGGAAACACCATATATTTT.